This T cell receptor beta chain came from a study of shared clonotypes between healthy human individuals. Only in-frame clones appear in the TCRdb table, and some are missing; sequencing was by immunoSEQ multiplex PCR. The sample holds nearly 1 million clones, 76% seen once. This CDR3 spans 15 amino acids. The V gene's germline CDR1 is KGHSH and CDR2 LQKENI. With 6 bases removed from V and 2 bases from J, the gap between germline ends came to 14 bases. V and J are TRBV18 and TRBJ2-4; TRBD2 is a possible D gene (6 bases). Sequenced sample: memory CD4+ T cells sorted from blood. Stated subset: CD45RA-negative fraction. The sequence came from a man between 18 and 29 years old in good health. CDR3 in DNA: TGTGCCAGCTCCCTGGGACTCAGCACCAAAAACATTCAGTACTTC. Translating gives CASSLGLSTKNIQYF.